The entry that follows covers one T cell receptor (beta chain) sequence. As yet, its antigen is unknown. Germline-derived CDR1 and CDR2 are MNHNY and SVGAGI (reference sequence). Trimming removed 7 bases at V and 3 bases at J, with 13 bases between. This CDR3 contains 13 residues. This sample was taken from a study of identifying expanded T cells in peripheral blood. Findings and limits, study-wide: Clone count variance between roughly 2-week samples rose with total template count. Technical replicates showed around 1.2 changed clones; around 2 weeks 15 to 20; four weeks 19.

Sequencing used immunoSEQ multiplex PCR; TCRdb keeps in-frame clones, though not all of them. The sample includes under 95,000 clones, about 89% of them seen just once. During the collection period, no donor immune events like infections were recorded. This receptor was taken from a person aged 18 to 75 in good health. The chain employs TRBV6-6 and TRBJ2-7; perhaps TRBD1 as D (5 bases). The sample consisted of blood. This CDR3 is CASTNKGRYEQYF. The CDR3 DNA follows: TGTGCCAGCACTAACAAGGGGCGCTACGAGCAGTACTTC.